This T cell receptor beta chain emerged from a study of T cells in Graves' hyperthyroidism and ophthalmopathy. Broader study findings: For ophthalmopathy, model prediction preceded onset by a median around 7 months. In blood, most of the thyroid clonotypes expanded above 0.001 were also present.

Amplified TCR beta CDR3 regions came from RNA transcripts. First-round RT-PCR targeting the TCR CDR3 was performed with the HTBI primer set. TCRdb reprocessed the multiplex PCR reads with MiXCR, giving one entry per CDR3 protein. The repertoire holds hundreds of thousands of distinct CDR3 sequences, with just over 45% as singletons. On this clonotype itself: Its target is not known. Given a much more abundant clone one base away, this may be a read error.

Germline lookup yields CDR1 SGDLS and CDR2 YYNGEE. This CDR3 is built from 14 residues. Graves' hyperthyroidism was deemed stable given no ophthalmopathy progression within 18 months. Hyperthyroidism in the patients, aged 18 to 65, was newly diagnosed and under 2 months in duration. This rearrangement joins TRBV9 to TRBJ2-5; unclear D gene. This TCR was recovered from a woman under 30 with Graves' hyperthyroidism. Material for sequencing was peripheral blood or thyroid tissue (not recorded which). CDR3 nucleotides: TGTGCCAGCAGCGTAGCGACGGGTCAGGAGACCCAGTGCTTC. Protein: CASSVATGQETQCF.